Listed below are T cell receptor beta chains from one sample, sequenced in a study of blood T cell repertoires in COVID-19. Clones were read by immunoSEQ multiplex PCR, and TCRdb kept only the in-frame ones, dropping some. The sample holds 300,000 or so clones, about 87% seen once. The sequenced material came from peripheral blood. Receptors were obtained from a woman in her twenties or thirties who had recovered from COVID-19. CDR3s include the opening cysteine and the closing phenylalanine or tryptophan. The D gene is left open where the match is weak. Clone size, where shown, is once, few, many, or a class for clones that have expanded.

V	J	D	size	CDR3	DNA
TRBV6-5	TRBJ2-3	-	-	CASSPQSSGDTQYF	TGTGCCAGCAGTCCGCAGTCCTCAGGGGATACGCAGTATTTT
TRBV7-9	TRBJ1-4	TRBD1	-	CASSYTGVEEKLFF	TGTGCCAGCAGCTACACAGGGGTGGAAGAAAAACTGTTTTTT
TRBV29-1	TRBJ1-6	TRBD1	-	CSVRQGPYNSPLHF	TGCAGCGTGCGACAGGGACCCTATAATTCACCCCTCCACTTT
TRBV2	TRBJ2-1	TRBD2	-	CASRPFTSGLMQFF	TGTGCCAGCAGGCCGTTCACTAGCGGGCTTATGCAGTTCTTC
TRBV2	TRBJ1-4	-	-	CASRDDREKLFF	TGTGCCAGCAGAGACGACAGGGAAAAACTGTTTTTT
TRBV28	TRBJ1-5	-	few	CASSRRGPQHF	TGTGCCAGCAGTCGTCGGGGGCCCCAGCATTTT
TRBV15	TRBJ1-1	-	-	CATSRQTGSVTEAFF	TGTGCCACCAGCAGACAAACAGGGTCTGTCACTGAAGCTTTCTTT
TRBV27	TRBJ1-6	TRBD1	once	CASRFERQGINSPLHF	TGTGCCAGCCGTTTCGAAAGACAGGGGATCAATTCACCCCTCCACTTT
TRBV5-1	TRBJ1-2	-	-	CASSIKDIEYGYTF	TGCGCCAGCAGCATCAAGGACATCGAATATGGCTACACCTTC
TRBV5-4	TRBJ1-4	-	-	CASSPIARGNEKLFF	TGTGCCAGCAGCCCGATCGCCAGGGGAAATGAAAAACTGTTTTTT
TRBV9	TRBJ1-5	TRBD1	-	CASSVGAGGGNQPQHF	TGTGCCAGCAGCGTAGGGGCAGGGGGCGGCAATCAGCCCCAGCATTTT
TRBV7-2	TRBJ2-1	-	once	CASSLAPRERRNEQFF	TGTGCCAGCAGCTTAGCGCCTAGGGAGAGGAGGAATGAGCAGTTCTTC
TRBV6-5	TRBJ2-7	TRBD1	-	CASTLGQVNYEQYF	TGTGCCAGCACTCTAGGACAGGTAAACTACGAGCAGTACTTC
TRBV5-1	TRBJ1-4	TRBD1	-	CASSKTGAREEKLFF	TGCGCCAGCAGCAAAACAGGGGCCAGGGAGGAAAAACTGTTTTTT
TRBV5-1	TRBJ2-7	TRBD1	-	CASSPRTGLSYEQYF	TGCGCCAGCAGCCCAAGGACAGGACTCTCCTACGAGCAGTACTTC
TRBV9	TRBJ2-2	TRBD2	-	CASSPREEELFF	TGTGCCAGCAGCCCCCGGGAGGAGGAGCTGTTTTTT
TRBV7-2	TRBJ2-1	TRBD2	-	CASSLAALAGPYNEQFF	TGTGCCAGCAGCTTAGCGGCCCTAGCGGGGCCGTACAATGAGCAGTTCTTC